This entry lists 26 T cell receptor beta chains sequenced from one sample in a study of T cells in Graves' hyperthyroidism and ophthalmopathy. Researchers amplified the TCR beta CDR3 regions from RNA transcripts. HTBI primers drove first-round RT-PCR of the TCR CDR3. TCRdb re-analysed the multiplex PCR reads in MiXCR, keeping a single row per CDR3 protein. The sample includes about 600,000 distinct CDR3 sequences, 13% to 15% seen only once; the top ten take about 7%. Material: blood. Every receptor here comes from a woman between 18 and 29 years old with Graves' ophthalmopathy.

This clonotype was seen a handful of times. V gene TRBV6-5 combines with J gene TRBJ2-4; D is unresolved. The V gene lost 4 bases and the J gene lost 0 bases, with 13 bases spanning the gap. Germline V gene sequence: CDR1 MNHEY, CDR2 SVGAGI. The length of the CDR3 is 16 residues. The CDR3 spells CASSFPGPRAKNIQYF. The CDR3 DNA sequence: TGTGCCAGCAGTTTTCCGGGCCCACGAGCCAAAAACATTCAGTACTTC.

The CDR3 loop reads CSARGQGADYGYTF. CDR3 sequence (DNA): TGCAGTGCTAGAGGACAGGGGGCGGACTATGGCTACACCTTC. V and J are TRBV20-1 and TRBJ1-2; 10 bases are shared with TRBD1. There are 14 residues in the CDR3. Trimming at V came to 1 base and at J to 3 bases, leaving 2 bases not matched to a gene. CDR1 is DFQATT, CDR2 SNEGSKA, per germline (reference sequence).

The chain couples TRBV5-1 to TRBJ2-7; 8 bases are shared with TRBD1. Germline assignment: CDR1 SGHRS and CDR2 YFSETQ. This CDR3 comprises 15 residues. V lost 5 bases and J lost 0; bases outside the gene matches: 7. CDR3 region: CASRVDRVSSYEQYF. As DNA, the CDR3 is TGCGCCAGCAGAGTGGACAGGGTTAGCTCCTACGAGCAGTACTTC.

This clonotype was counted at least ten times. The chain links TRBV6-1 to TRBJ2-7; TRBD1 matches at 8 bases. Germline V gives CDR1 MNHNS, CDR2 SASEGT. CDR3 length: 17 amino acids. After removal of 2 bases from V and 5 bases from J, the junction contained 14 bases not matched to a gene. The CDR3 nucleotides are TGTGCCAGCAGTGAACTTCTGCTGGACAGGGCAATGAACGAGCAGTACTTC. This gives the protein CASSELLLDRAMNEQYF.

This clonotype was recorded many times. The V call is TRBV24-1, the J call TRBJ2-7; 13 bases are a match to TRBD2. Per the germline V gene, CDR1 is KGHDR and CDR2 is SFDVKD. The V and J ends lost 7 bases and 1 base, in that order; junction bases with no gene match: 9. The CDR3 spans 17 residues. CDR3 amino acids: CATSERTSGRASYEQYF. CDR3 DNA: TGTGCCACCAGCGAACGTACTAGCGGGAGGGCATCCTACGAGCAGTACTTC.

This clonotype occurred many times. The J gene is TRBJ2-7, the V gene TRBV6-1; D is uncertain. Per the germline V gene, CDR1 is MNHNS and CDR2 is SASEGT. This CDR3 has 12 residues. Trimming removed 5 bases at V and 6 bases at J, with 11 bases between. This chain's CDR3 is CASSSLSREQYF. In nucleotides, the CDR3 is TGTGCCAGCAGTTCCTTATCGCGCGAGCAGTACTTC.

This clonotype appeared many times. V gene TRBV2 combines with J gene TRBJ1-1; tentative D call: TRBD1 (6 bases). V shed 5 bases and J shed 3 bases, with 13 bases lying between them. CDR1 and CDR2 (germline): SNHLY, FYNNEI. CDR3 length: 14 residues. This CDR3 is CASSLGGRDTEAFF. The CDR3 bases are TGTGCCAGCAGTCTCGGGGGGCGCGACACTGAAGCTTTCTTT. Full variable domain (rest looked up from reference TRBV2 and TRBJ1-1): EPEVTQTPSHQVTQMGQEVILRCVPISNHLYFYWYRQILGQKVEFLVSFYNNEISEKSEIFDDQFSVERPDGSNFTLKIRSTKLEDSAMYFCASSLGGRDTEAFFGQGTRLTVV.

This clonotype was counted ten times or more. The chain joins TRBV2 to TRBJ1-1, with 9 bases identical to TRBD1. Germline CDR1 SNHLY, CDR2 FYNNEI. The CDR3 has 15 residues. J was trimmed by 1 base and V by 4 bases; bases with no gene match: 4. CDR3 in DNA: TGTGCCAGCAGTGGGAGACAGGGGGGGAACACTGAAGCTTTCTTT. Its translation: CASSGRQGGNTEAFF.

This clonotype has only a few counts. At one of its ends the junction is not consistent with the germline gene, which may arise from a read error. V and J are TRBV18 and TRBJ2-5; TRBD2 agrees at 9 bases. This CDR3 contains 15 residues. Germline CDR1 is KGHSH and CDR2 is LQKENI. CDR3 sequence (DNA): TGTGCCAGCTCAGACCTGGACAAGACTAGCGGCCGTTTGGACTTC. As protein: CASSDLDKTSGRLDF. Filled out from reference TRBV18 and TRBJ2-5, the complete variable domain reads NAGVMQNPRHLVRRRGQEARLRCSPMKGHSHVYWYRQLPEEGLKFMVYLQKENIIDESGMPKERFSAEFPKEGPSILRIQQVVRGDSAAYFCASSDLDKTSGRLDFGPGTRLLVL.

This clonotype was counted between two and nine times. This rearrangement joins TRBV9 to TRBJ2-5; D is tentatively TRBD1 or TRBD2 (5 bases each). The V gene's germline CDR1 is SGDLS and CDR2 YYNGEE. Deletions cut 3 bases from V and 11 bases from J, with 14 bases between. The CDR3 covers 12 residues. The CDR3 DNA follows: TGTGCCAGCAGCGGGGGCGGGTCGTTACAGTACTTC. As protein: CASSGGGSLQYF.

This clonotype has at least ten counts. The rearrangement uses TRBV7-8 and TRBJ1-5; TRBD1 matches 7 bases. CDR1 and CDR2 from the germline V gene are SGHVS and FQNEAQ. Germline trimming cut 1 base from V and 3 bases from J; bases unmatched to any gene: 12. The CDR3 runs to 18 residues. The CDR3 spells CASSLGPGQAEFNQPQHF. Written as DNA, the CDR3 is TGTGCCAGCAGCTTAGGTCCCGGACAGGCTGAGTTCAATCAGCCCCAGCATTTT.

A few counts support this clonotype. The V gene is TRBV29-1, the J gene TRBJ1-1; D may be TRBD1 (5 bases). CDR1 and CDR2 (germline): SQVTM, ANQGSEA. CDR3 length equals 14 residues. Trimming took off 4 bases at V and 0 bases at J, with 12 bases between the two ends. CDR3 residues: CSVAPRGMNTEAFF. DNA of the CDR3: TGCAGCGTTGCTCCACGGGGCATGAACACTGAAGCTTTCTTT.

The genes are TRBV27 and TRBJ2-3, with 8 bases that match TRBD2. CDR3 length: 14 amino acids. Unmatched junction bases numbered 6, after V lost 10 bases and J lost 0 bases. The V gene's germline CDR1 is MNHEY and CDR2 SMNVEV (reference sequence). The CDR3 loop is CATSKRGSTDTQYF. In nucleotides, the CDR3 is TGTGCCACTTCAAAGCGGGGGAGCACAGATACGCAGTATTTT.

DNA of the CDR3: TGTGCCAGCAGTTTATGGACAGGGATCAATCAGCCCCAGCATTTT. As protein: CASSLWTGINQPQHF. The chain links TRBV6-2 or TRBV6-3 to TRBJ1-5; 8 bases are shared with TRBD1. J lost 3 bases, V lost 4 bases, and 5 bases had no gene match. The CDR3 covers 15 residues. CDR1 is MNHEY and CDR2 is SVGEGT in the germline V gene.

Many counts were recorded for this clonotype. The chain links TRBV3-1 to TRBJ2-7; D call uncertain. This CDR3 is 12 amino acids long. V was clipped by 2 bases and J by 5 bases, with 7 bases between them. The germline V gene encodes CDR1 LGHDT and CDR2 YNNKEL (reference sequence). Here the CDR3 reads CASSQSRDEQYF. CDR3 DNA sequence: TGTGCCAGCAGCCAATCCCGCGACGAGCAGTACTTC.

This clonotype was counted many times. The chain couples TRBV27 to TRBJ1-5; 7 bases map to TRBD1. The CDR3 has 13 amino acids. Germline-derived CDR1 and CDR2 are MNHEY and SMNVEV (reference sequence). The V segment lost 8 bases and the J segment 1 base; nucleotides outside the gene matches: 2. The CDR3 loop is CASRTGSNQPQHF. The CDR3 DNA reads TGTGCCAGCCGGACAGGCAGCAATCAGCCCCAGCATTTT.

There are many counts of this clonotype. The CDR3 DNA reads TGTGCCAGCAGTCCCCCCGGCAGGGCTCAAAGGACAGATACGCAGTATTTT. This gives the protein CASSPPGRAQRTDTQYF. The chain couples TRBV28 to TRBJ2-3; D may be TRBD1 (5 bases). The germline V gene has CDR1 MDHEN and CDR2 SYDVKM. This CDR3 is built from 17 residues. Between the trimmed V and J ends, which lost 5 bases and 3 bases, there was a span of 21 bases.

V and J are TRBV28 and TRBJ2-3; TRBD1 agrees at 8 bases. Germline V gene data show CDR1 as MDHEN and CDR2 as SYDVKM. The CDR3 extends over 16 amino acids. The ends lost 10 bases at V and 4 bases at J; junction bases unmatched: 16. Here the CDR3 DNA reads TGTGCCACAGGAGAACCCGGGACAGGTGGGTCAGATACGCAGTATTTT. This encodes CATGEPGTGGSDTQYF.

This clonotype has at least ten counts. The rearrangement uses TRBV7-6 and TRBJ2-7; 10 bases fit TRBD2. The CDR3 length is 16 residues. The ends lost 5 bases at V and 2 bases at J; junction bases unmatched: 9. CDR1 and CDR2 (germline): SGHVS, FNYEAQ. The CDR3 DNA sequence: TGTGCCAGCAGCCTGACCCTAGCGGGAGCGCCCTACGAGCAGTACTTC. Its translation: CASSLTLAGAPYEQYF.

The chain links TRBV7-2 to TRBJ1-3; D gene uncertain. The CDR3 runs to 16 residues. CDR1 and CDR2 from the germline V gene are SGHTA and FQGNSA. V gave up 1 base and J gave up 0 bases, with 10 bases separating them. This CDR3 reads CASSLDGIYSGNTIYF. CDR3 bases: TGTGCCAGCAGCTTAGACGGCATTTACTCTGGAAACACCATATATTTT.

The chain joins TRBV5-1 to TRBJ1-4, with 7 nucleotides matching TRBD1. CDR1 and CDR2 (germline): SGHRS, YFSETQ. With V trimmed by 1 base and J by 3 bases, 3 bases remained unmatched. The CDR3 covers 15 residues. The CDR3 DNA follows: TGCGCCAGCAGCTTGACCAGGGGGGCTAATGAAAAACTGTTTTTT. It encodes CASSLTRGANEKLFF.

The chain employs TRBV4-1 and TRBJ2-1, with 11 bases matching TRBD2. CDR3 length equals 16 residues. Trimming removed 5 bases from V and 2 bases from J; junction bases left unmatched: 5. Germline V gene data show CDR1 as MGHRA and CDR2 as YSYEKL. The DNA of the CDR3 is TGCGCCAGCAGCTCAATGACTAGCGGGACCTACAATGAGCAGTTCTTC. This encodes CASSSMTSGTYNEQFF.

The chain uses TRBV7-9 and TRBJ2-7; weak D call: TRBD2 (5 bases). CDR1 SEHNR and CDR2 FQNEAQ come from the germline V gene (reference sequence). The V end was cut by 5 bases, the J end by 6 bases, with 8 bases between. There are 11 residues in the CDR3. The CDR3 protein is CASSDGLEQYF. CDR3 nucleotide sequence: TGTGCCAGCAGCGATGGACTCGAGCAGTACTTC.

This clonotype was observed a few times. This CDR3 reads CASSSQGGGNTIYF. The CDR3 DNA follows: TGTGCCAGCAGCTCGCAGGGCGGAGGAAACACCATATATTTT. The chain carries TRBV11-2 and TRBJ1-3, with D possibly TRBD1 on 5 matching bases. This CDR3 region has 14 residues. Trimming removed 4 bases from V and 4 bases from J, with 11 bases in between. CDR1 and CDR2 from the germline V gene are SGHAT and FQNNGV.

The chain recombines TRBV5-1 with TRBJ2-4; 9 positions match TRBD1. The CDR3 runs to 13 residues. Germline V CDR1 and CDR2: SGHRS, YFSETQ. Unmatched junction bases numbered 0, after V lost 0 bases and J lost 8 bases. This chain's CDR3 is CASSLDRGHIQYF. The CDR3 DNA follows: TGCGCCAGCAGCTTGGACAGGGGGCACATTCAGTACTTC. The full variable domain, completed using reference TRBV5-1 and TRBJ2-4, is KAGVTQTPRYLIKTRGQQVTLSCSPISGHRSVSWYQQTPGQGLQFLFEYFSETQRNKGNFPGRFSGRQFSNSRSEMNVSTLELGDSALYLCASSLDRGHIQYFGAGTRLSVL.

In this sample, this clonotype turned up many times. V usage is TRBV28 and J usage is TRBJ1-2; D is perhaps TRBD1 (6 bases). CDR1 is MDHEN, CDR2 SYDVKM, per germline. Trimming took 5 bases from V and 4 from J, leaving 14 bases between them. This CDR3 has 14 residues. The CDR3, as DNA: TGTGCCAGCAGTCAAACCACAGGGAGCTATGGCTACACCTTC. Its protein product is CASSQTTGSYGYTF.